Shown below are 24 T cell receptor beta chains from a single sample sequenced in a study of CDR3 diversity in severe acne. Each CDR3 protein is one row after TCRdb ran MiXCR on the PCR reads. The sample includes about 90,000 distinct CDR3 sequences, roughly half of them seen just once. Input material: blood. These receptors originate from a male donor in good health, serving as a control.

This rearrangement joins TRBV6-5 to TRBJ1-6; D gene uncertain. The CDR3 runs to 12 residues. The germline gives CDR1 MNHEY, CDR2 SVGAGI. Deletions cut 7 bases from V and 10 bases from J, with 11 bases between. The CDR3 protein is CASTIGGSPLHF. The CDR3 DNA reads as TGTGCCAGCACCATAGGCGGATCACCCCTCCACTTT.

The chain links TRBV24-1 to TRBJ1-5; tentatively, D is TRBD1 (6 bases). The length of the CDR3 is 17 residues. The V and J ends lost 4 bases and 3 bases respectively, with 18 bases between them. Germline V lookup: CDR1 KGHDR, CDR2 SFDVKD. The CDR3 DNA is TGTGCCACCAGTGACGGACAGCGGGGGTCAAACAATCAGCCCCAGCATTTT. Its translation is CATSDGQRGSNNQPQHF.

V and J are TRBV2 and TRBJ1-4, with a possible D match to TRBD1 (5 bases). Trimming left V 2 bases short and J 8 bases short, with 12 bases between. There are 14 residues in the CDR3. Germline V gene lookup returns CDR1 SNHLY and CDR2 FYNNEI. CDR3 protein: CASSERVWGEKLFF. The CDR3 nucleotides read TGTGCCAGCAGTGAAAGAGTTTGGGGGGAAAAACTGTTTTTT.

The sample holds a few counts of this clonotype. The rearrangement links TRBV6-2 or TRBV6-3 to TRBJ2-5; D tentatively fits TRBD1 or TRBD2 (5 bases each). V dropped 5 bases and J dropped 1 base, with 11 bases sitting between them. The CDR3 totals 14 residues. The germline V gene has CDR1 MNHEY and CDR2 SVGEGT. The CDR3 DNA sequence: TGTGCCAGCAGTGGGACCAACTCCCAAGAGACCCAGTACTTC. The encoded protein is CASSGTNSQETQYF.

At least ten counts were recorded for this clonotype. The genes are TRBV12-3 or TRBV12-4 and TRBJ2-3; D uncertain. The germline V and J ends were trimmed by 2 bases and 3 bases, with 6 bases remaining between them. The CDR3 runs 13 residues. The DNA of the CDR3 is TGTGCCAGCAGTTTATTCGGAACAGATACGCAGTATTTT. Its protein is CASSLFGTDTQYF.

The genes are TRBV11-3 and TRBJ2-5, with D perhaps assigned TRBD1 or TRBD2 (7 bases each). V gave up 5 bases and J gave up 4 bases, with 17 bases separating them. Germline CDR1 reads SGHNT; CDR2 reads YENEEA. The CDR3 spans 15 residues. The CDR3 DNA sequence: TGTGCCAGCAGCCCATCCACAGGGGAGGGAGAGACCCAGTACTTC. It translates to CASSPSTGEGETQYF. Using reference TRBV11-3 and TRBJ2-5 for the parts outside the CDR3, the full variable domain is EAGVVQSPRYKIIEKKQPVAFWCNPISGHNTLYWYLQNLGQGPELLIRYENEEAVDDSQLPKDRFSAERLKGVDSTLKIQPAELGDSAVYLCASSPSTGEGETQYFGPGTRLLVL.

The chain carries TRBV10-3 and TRBJ2-7, with TRBD2 matching over 11 bases. The V gene's germline CDR1 is ENHRY and CDR2 SYGVKD. This CDR3 is 16 amino acids long. Losses at the gene ends were 4 bases for V and 4 bases for J; bases not matched to a gene: 9. In DNA, the CDR3 is TGTGCCATCAGTGGGTCGACCGGGACTAGCGGTTACGAGCAGTACTTC. Its translation: CAISGSTGTSGYEQYF.

Of note for this clonotype: It is unclear where the CDR3 begins or ends on the DNA, so no DNA is shown, and the CDR3 is as TCRdb lists it. This sequence joins TRBV29-1 and TRBJ1-1. Per the germline V gene, CDR1 is SQVTM and CDR2 is ANQGSEA. The CDR3 is made up of 23 amino acids, end residues included. CDR3 region: CSVEPGFYLCAAKLAGWNTEAFF.

The V gene is TRBV7-8, the J gene TRBJ2-5, with TRBD1 matching 10 bases. The DNA end is more similar to TRBJ2-7, so the J call may be wrong. This CDR3 region has 16 residues. The germline CDR1 and CDR2 sequences are SGHVS and FQNEAQ. The DNA of the CDR3 is TGTGCCAGCAGCTTAGGGTCCGGGACAGGGGTGGGCGAGCAGTACTTC. This sequence encodes CASSLGSGTGVGEQYF.

Concerning this clonotype itself: A much larger clone sits a single nucleotide away, making a read error possible. The rearrangement links TRBV20-1 to TRBJ2-5; 8 bases agree with TRBD1. The CDR3 sequence is 14 residues long. The germline V gene has CDR1 DFQATT and CDR2 SNEGSKA (reference sequence). The ends lost 2 bases at V and 3 bases at J; junction bases unmatched: 5. The CDR3 DNA follows: TGCAGTGCTAGATCAGGGGGCTGGGAAGAGACCCAGTACTTC. The encoded protein is CSARSGGWEETQYF.

The chain uses TRBV19 and TRBJ1-6, with D perhaps TRBD1 (6 bases). CDR3 size: 15 residues. In germline, CDR1 is LNHDA, CDR2 SQIVND (reference sequence). Trimming shortened V by 6 bases and J by 6 bases, and 15 bases separated the two germline ends. This CDR3 is CASRLGHKPNSPLHF. Here the CDR3 DNA reads TGTGCCAGTAGGCTGGGACACAAACCTAATTCACCCCTCCACTTT.

CDR3 in DNA: TGCGCCAGCAGCACCTCCGGGACGGCCAGCACAGATACGCAGTATTTT. Its protein product is CASSTSGTASTDTQYF. V is TRBV5-1 and J is TRBJ2-3; D is possibly TRBD1 or TRBD2 (5 bases each). The CDR3 length is 16 residues. The germline V gene has CDR1 SGHRS and CDR2 YFSETQ. V dropped 4 bases and J dropped 0 bases, with 15 bases sitting between them. The full variable domain, with the rest looked up from reference TRBV5-1 and TRBJ2-3, is KAGVTQTPRYLIKTRGQQVTLSCSPISGHRSVSWYQQTPGQGLQFLFEYFSETQRNKGNFPGRFSGRQFSNSRSEMNVSTLELGDSALYLCASSTSGTASTDTQYFGPGTRLTVL.

With regard to this clonotype: As the CDR3 is not closed by the conserved phenylalanine or tryptophan, this likely results from a read error. It is unclear where the CDR3 begins or ends on the DNA, so no DNA is shown, and the CDR3 is as TCRdb lists it. The rearrangement joins TRBV29-1 to TRBJ1-1; TRBD1 is taken as the D call from the table, unchecked against the DNA. In germline, CDR1 is SQVTM, CDR2 ANQGSEA. 10 amino acids form the CDR3, both terminal residues included. This chain's CDR3 is CSVEATGTFY.

V usage is TRBV24-1 and J usage is TRBJ2-5; maybe TRBD2 (6 bases). V was cut by 0 bases and J by 5 bases, with 12 bases left in between. The CDR3 length is 15 residues. The germline gives CDR1 KGHDR, CDR2 SFDVKD. The CDR3 here is CATSDLAEGWETQYF. The CDR3 nucleotides are TGTGCCACCAGTGATTTGGCGGAGGGGTGGGAGACCCAGTACTTC.

This clonotype was seen only a few times. A much larger clone is a single base away; this may be a read error. The rearrangement joins TRBV10-3 to TRBJ1-5; D gene ambiguous. The CDR3 runs to 12 residues. Trimming stripped 3 bases from V and 5 bases from J, with 5 bases between. The germline V gene has CDR1 ENHRY and CDR2 SYGVKD. The CDR3 nucleotides read TGTGCCATCAGTGATCGGGATCAGCCCCAGCATTTT. Translated, it gives CAISDRDQPQHF.

The rearrangement uses TRBV5-1 and TRBJ1-1, with TRBD1 matching over 9 bases. V was pared by 1 base and J by 1 base, with 2 bases of the junction left unmatched. The CDR3 extends over 15 amino acids. Germline V lookup: CDR1 SGHRS, CDR2 YFSETQ. CDR3 protein: CASSLSGQGNTEAFF. In DNA, the CDR3 is TGCGCCAGCAGCTTGTCGGGACAGGGGAACACTGAAGCTTTCTTT.

This clonotype has a handful of counts. The rearrangement joins TRBV25-1 to TRBJ2-5; D might be TRBD1 or TRBD2, each matching 6 bases. Trimming removed 2 bases at V and 5 bases at J, with 12 bases between. The CDR3 contains 14 residues. Germline V lookup: CDR1 MGHDK, CDR2 SYGVNS. The chain's CDR3 is CASSERGRMETQYF. CDR3 nucleotides: TGTGCCAGCAGTGAACGGGGGCGTATGGAGACCCAGTACTTC.

This clonotype is categorized as medium-sized. The gene calls are TRBV29-1 and TRBJ1-1; D perhaps matches TRBD1 (6 bases). Germline V gene lookup returns CDR1 SQVTM and CDR2 ANQGSEA. This CDR3 is 14 amino acids long. Trimming shortened V by 1 base and J by 0 bases, and 9 bases separated the two germline ends. The CDR3, as DNA: TGCAGCGTTGAAGTTACAGGGTTGAACACTGAAGCTTTCTTT. This encodes CSVEVTGLNTEAFF. The variable domain in full, with the rest retrieved from reference TRBV29-1 and TRBJ1-1, is SAVISQKPSRDICQRGTSLTIQCQVDSQVTMMFWYRQQPGQSLTLIATANQGSEATYESGFVIDKFPISRPNLTFSTLTVSNMSPEDSSIYLCSVEVTGLNTEAFFGQGTRLTVV.

This clonotype was seen many times. This sequence joins TRBV14 and TRBJ1-6; 9 bases fit TRBD1. Germline CDR1 is SGHDN and CDR2 is FVKESK. This CDR3 comprises 18 residues. V gave up 0 bases and J gave up 5 bases; unmatched junction bases: 8. The CDR3, as DNA: TGTGCCAGCAGCCAAGATTGGGACAGGGAGGTTCATAATTCACCCCTCCACTTT. Translating it yields CASSQDWDREVHNSPLHF.

The chain is built from TRBV5-1 and TRBJ2-7; 7 bases are shared with TRBD1. J lost 1 base, V lost 4 bases, and 5 bases had no gene match. There are 14 residues in the CDR3. CDR1 SGHRS and CDR2 YFSETQ come from the germline V gene. CDR3 in DNA: TGCGCCAGCAGCAGAGGACAGGTATCCTACGAGCAGTACTTC. Protein sequence: CASSRGQVSYEQYF.

The chain carries TRBV11-2 and TRBJ2-5, with no clear D. Germline CDR1 reads SGHAT; CDR2 reads FQNNGV. The V gene lost 0 bases and the J gene lost 6 bases, with 14 bases spanning the gap. CDR3 size: 15 residues. The CDR3 nucleotides are TGTGCCAGCAGCTTAGAAAGGCATACCCGCAAGACCCAGTACTTC. This sequence encodes CASSLERHTRKTQYF.

The rearrangement uses TRBV2 and TRBJ2-1, with 9 bases lining up with TRBD1. Germline V gene lookup returns CDR1 SNHLY and CDR2 FYNNEI. The J segment lost 1 base and the V segment lost 1 base, leaving 2 bases of the junction unmatched. The length of the CDR3 is 16 residues. The CDR3 loop is CASSEGGTGSYNEQFF. DNA for the CDR3: TGTGCCAGCAGTGAAGGGGGGACAGGGTCCTACAATGAGCAGTTCTTC. The full variable domain, completed using reference TRBV2 and TRBJ2-1, is EPEVTQTPSHQVTQMGQEVILRCVPISNHLYFYWYRQILGQKVEFLVSFYNNEISEKSEIFDDQFSVERPDGSNFTLKIRSTKLEDSAMYFCASSEGGTGSYNEQFFGPGTRLTVL.

This clonotype was seen more than once but under ten times. The J gene is TRBJ2-5, the V gene TRBV15, with D perhaps TRBD2 (5 bases). CDR1 LNHNV and CDR2 YYDKDF come from the germline V gene (reference sequence). The CDR3 is 14 amino acids. V was shortened by 5 bases and J by 1 base, with 11 bases between the two germline ends. CDR3 region: CATSGLAGQETQYF. The CDR3 nucleotides read TGTGCCACCAGCGGGCTAGCAGGCCAAGAGACCCAGTACTTC.

This clonotype was seen a few times. The rearrangement uses TRBV24-1 and TRBJ2-7; maybe TRBD1 (6 bases). V lost 12 bases to trimming and J lost 3 bases, with 17 bases between them. CDR1 and CDR2 (germline): KGHDR, SFDVKD. This CDR3 region has 13 residues. The CDR3 sequence: CAGEGGRGYEQYF. In DNA form, the CDR3 reads TGTGCCGGGGAAGGGGGACGGGGCTACGAGCAGTACTTC.